This paragraph covers one T cell receptor (beta chain) sequence. The data stem from a study of blood T cell repertoires in COVID-19. Study in general: The analysed material was cDNA or gDNA that came from T cells, B-cell-depleted T cells, or PBMCs.

Cohort allocation depended upon clinical history that participants reported. For recovered donors of Cohort 3, there were two negative PCRs, clearance, or symptom resolution. The method was immunoSEQ multiplex PCR; TCRdb's version includes in-frame clones alone and lacks a portion of them. The sample shows roughly 290,000 clones, about nine tenths of them seen only once. Trimming cost V 3 bases and J 5 bases, with 20 bases left between them. Per germline, CDR1 SGDLS and CDR2 YYNGEE. The CDR3 is made up of 16 amino acids. The chain uses TRBV9 and TRBJ1-2; D ambiguous. Sequenced: PBMCs or T cells enriched from blood (not recorded which). The receptor comes from a woman aged 40-49 years who had recovered from COVID-19. This CDR3 is CASSGDVLHTVYGYTF. CDR3 nucleotides: TGTGCCAGCAGCGGTGATGTCCTCCACACAGTGTATGGCTACACCTTC.